This TCR beta chain was observed in a study of T cells in localized non-small cell lung cancer. The protocol was immunoSEQ multiplex PCR, while the TCRdb copy is restricted to in-frame clones and leaves out a portion. Of tens of thousands of clones in the sample, less than 85% were seen once. Study-level points and caveats: Because sequencing included only one region (of the tumor), heterogeneity remains possible.

Trimming cost V 0 bases and J 7 bases, with 10 bases left between them. Germline CDR1 reads MGHRA; CDR2 reads YSYEKL. CDR3 size: 14 residues. Regarding this clone: As yet, its antigen is unknown.

This clonotype was sampled from a female donor over 55 with stage I lung adenocarcinoma. The source material was peripheral blood, sampled before any cancer treatment. V gene TRBV4-1 combines with J gene TRBJ2-1; the D gene is possibly TRBD1 (5 bases). The CDR3 is CASSQDKGMNEQFF. In DNA, the CDR3 is TGCGCCAGCAGCCAAGATAAGGGGATGAATGAGCAGTTCTTC.